A selection of T cell receptor beta chains follows, all from one sample in a study of cytomegalovirus exposure and HLA in healthy donors. The method was immunoSEQ multiplex PCR; TCRdb's version includes in-frame clones alone and lacks a portion of them. The repertoire includes 100,000 to 150,000 clones, less than 80% of them detected once, and 3% to 4.5% sits in the top ten. The sequenced material came from PBMCs. All receptors derive from a man aged 30 to 39 in good health and CMV-seronegative. The CDR3 runs from the conserved cysteine through the conserved F or W. Fields, in order: CDR3 DNA, CDR3 protein, J gene, V gene, D gene, clone size. A D gene is named only where the DNA matches it firmly. Some rows have no size entry. The others give once, few or many, or a class for an expanded clone.

DNA: TGTGCCAGCAGTTGGTCGGCAGGGACCGCCTCCTGGGGGCTACTAATGTATGAAAAACTGTTTTTT; CDR3: CASSWSAGTASWGLLMYEKLFF; J: TRBJ1-4; V: TRBV28; D: .; size: .
DNA: TGTGCCAGCAGCGCTGGGACTAGCGGACAAGATACGCAGTATTTT; CDR3: CASSAGTSGQDTQYF; J: TRBJ2-3; V: TRBV9; D: TRBD2; size: .
DNA: TGTGCCAGCAGCCCCCGGGACAGGGTCTATTCGACCATATATTTT; CDR3: CASSPRDRVYSTIYF; J: TRBJ1-3; V: TRBV6-5; D: TRBD1; size: .
DNA: TGTGCCAGCAGTGAAGCTACAGGGCCCTACGAGCAGTACTTC; CDR3: CASSEATGPYEQYF; J: TRBJ2-7; V: TRBV6-1; D: .; size: .
DNA: TGCGCCAGCAAAGTGTTTGGGGCTCGGAATGAGCAGTTCTTC; CDR3: CASKVFGARNEQFF; J: TRBJ2-1; V: TRBV10-1; D: .; size: .
DNA: TGTGCCAGCAGCCCCCTCCTTTGGGCGGGGCCCACCGGGGAGCTGTTTTTT; CDR3: CASSPLLWAGPTGELFF; J: TRBJ2-2; V: TRBV9; D: .; size: .
DNA: TGTGCCAGCAGCCCGCGACTAGCGGGAACCGGGGAGACCCAGTACTTC; CDR3: CASSPRLAGTGETQYF; J: TRBJ2-5; V: TRBV7-2; D: TRBD2; size: once
DNA: TGCGCCAGCAGCTTGATCGGGCAGGGGGGAGAGACCCAGTACTTC; CDR3: CASSLIGQGGETQYF; J: TRBJ2-5; V: TRBV5-1; D: .; size: .
DNA: TGTGCCTGGGTCCGGGACAGACCCTACGAGCAGTACTTC; CDR3: CAWVRDRPYEQYF; J: TRBJ2-7; V: TRBV30; D: TRBD1; size: few
DNA: TGCGCCAGCAGTGAGTTGTCAGTTCTAGCGGGGGGCAATGAGCAGTTCTTC; CDR3: CASSELSVLAGGNEQFF; J: TRBJ2-1; V: TRBV10-1; D: TRBD2; size: .
DNA: TGTGCCATCAGTGGGCAGGGTGTCACCGGGGAGCTGTTTTTT; CDR3: CAISGQGVTGELFF; J: TRBJ2-2; V: TRBV10-3; D: .; size: .
DNA: TGTTCCAGCAGCTTAGCGTATGGCGGCCTGCCCTATGGCTACACCTTC; CDR3: CSSSLAYGGLPYGYTF; J: TRBJ1-2; V: TRBV7-9; D: .; size: few
DNA: TGTGCCAGCAGTGAACTAGCGGGGAGTAGGAATGAGCAGTTCTTC; CDR3: CASSELAGSRNEQFF; J: TRBJ2-1; V: TRBV6-1; D: TRBD2; size: many
DNA: TGTGCCAGCAGCCCTACCCTGGAGGGTTGGAATGGCTACACCTTC; CDR3: CASSPTLEGWNGYTF; J: TRBJ1-2; V: TRBV9; D: .; size: few
DNA: TGCGCCAGCAGCTTGGGGATAGCGGGGCAGTACTCCCAAGAGACCCAGTACTTC; CDR3: CASSLGIAGQYSQETQYF; J: TRBJ2-5; V: TRBV5-1; D: TRBD2; size: .
DNA: TGTGCCAGCACTCTTGGGCAGGGGGCAAAAAGGAATGAAAAACTGTTTTTT; CDR3: CASTLGQGAKRNEKLFF; J: TRBJ1-4; V: TRBV25-1; D: TRBD1; size: few
DNA: TGTGCCAGCACCGGTAGGAACACTGAAGCTTTCTTT; CDR3: CASTGRNTEAFF; J: TRBJ1-1; V: TRBV7-3; D: .; size: .
DNA: TGTGCCAGCTCACACCCGGGGGGCGGGCGGCTCAAGCAGTACTTC; CDR3: CASSHPGGGRLKQYF; J: TRBJ2-7; V: TRBV18; D: .; size: once
DNA: TGCGCCAGCAGCCAAGTTGGGCGGGGGGCCAAATCGAGGAACACCGGGGAGCTGTTTTTT; CDR3: CASSQVGRGAKSRNTGELFF; J: TRBJ2-2; V: TRBV4-1; D: TRBD2; size: few
DNA: TGTGCCAGCAGCGATCGACAGGGCGATAGCAATCAGCCCCAGCATTTT; CDR3: CASSDRQGDSNQPQHF; J: TRBJ1-5; V: TRBV5-6; D: TRBD1; size: .
DNA: TGTGCCAGCACCATAAGGGGTCTCTCGAACACTGAAGCTTTCTTT; CDR3: CASTIRGLSNTEAFF; J: TRBJ1-1; V: TRBV2; D: .; size: once
DNA: TGTGCCAGCACCTTCCCAGGGTCCTTAGATTTAGATACGCAGTATTTT; CDR3: CASTFPGSLDLDTQYF; J: TRBJ2-3; V: TRBV7-9; D: .; size: .
DNA: TGTGCCAGCAGCGTAGTACCCGGAGATACGCAGTATTTT; CDR3: CASSVVPGDTQYF; J: TRBJ2-3; V: TRBV9; D: .; size: .
DNA: TGTGCCAGCAGTCCAATGCCGGGACAGAACTACGAGCAGTACTTC; CDR3: CASSPMPGQNYEQYF; J: TRBJ2-7; V: TRBV6-5; D: TRBD1; size: .
DNA: TGTGCCAGCAGTGCTTGGCGGTTCTCTGGAAACACCATATATTTT; CDR3: CASSAWRFSGNTIYF; J: TRBJ1-3; V: TRBV6-1; D: .; size: .
DNA: TGCGCCAGCAGCCAAGGCAGGGATTTGAACACTGAAGCTTTCTTT; CDR3: CASSQGRDLNTEAFF; J: TRBJ1-1; V: TRBV4-3; D: .; size: .
DNA: TGTGCCAGCAGCCCGTTAGCTGTCCTCGCAGATACGCAGTATTTT; CDR3: CASSPLAVLADTQYF; J: TRBJ2-3; V: TRBV7-9; D: .; size: .
DNA: TGCGCCAGCAGCCAGAGAGTGGGGGCAATTCGGGATGAGCAGTTCTTC; CDR3: CASSQRVGAIRDEQFF; J: TRBJ2-1; V: TRBV4-1; D: .; size: .
DNA: TGTGCCAGCAGTTACAAGGGAGGCAATCAGCCCCAGCATTTT; CDR3: CASSYKGGNQPQHF; J: TRBJ1-5; V: TRBV6-5; D: .; size: .
DNA: TGTGCCAGCAAGACAGGGGGGACGAGCTCCTACGAGCAGTACTTC; CDR3: CASKTGGTSSYEQYF; J: TRBJ2-7; V: TRBV28; D: TRBD1; size: .
DNA: TGTGCCAGTAGTGCCCCCCCGGGCAGGGGGGACGAAAAACTGTTTTTT; CDR3: CASSAPPGRGDEKLFF; J: TRBJ1-4; V: TRBV19; D: TRBD1; size: .
DNA: TGTGCCAGCAGTGATTTTGGGACAGGGGATAACTATGGCTACACCTTC; CDR3: CASSDFGTGDNYGYTF; J: TRBJ1-2; V: TRBV2; D: TRBD1; size: .
DNA: TGTGCCAGCAGTTTGATGGGTCCCCCAGGACTGTTTTTT; CDR3: CASSLMGPPGLFF; J: TRBJ1-4; V: TRBV27; D: .; size: .
DNA: TGCGCCAGCAGCTTAAGGACGGGAAACACCGGGGAGCTGTTTTTT; CDR3: CASSLRTGNTGELFF; J: TRBJ2-2; V: TRBV5-1; D: .; size: .
DNA: TGCGCCAGCAGCTCTCCGAATTCAGGGGGCGGGTCCTACGAGCAGTACTTC; CDR3: CASSSPNSGGGSYEQYF; J: TRBJ2-7; V: TRBV5-1; D: TRBD1; size: .
DNA: TGTGCCAGCAGCTTGGATTTTGGGACACCGAACACTGAAGCTTTCTTT; CDR3: CASSLDFGTPNTEAFF; J: TRBJ1-1; V: TRBV5-6; D: .; size: once
DNA: TGTGCCAGCAGCTTGCAGGCCCAGTGGCAGTACTTC; CDR3: CASSLQAQWQYF; J: TRBJ2-7; V: TRBV5-6; D: .; size: .
DNA: TGTGCCAGCAGTCCCGGGGGACAGGGTTATAATCCGCAGTATTTT; CDR3: CASSPGGQGYNPQYF; J: TRBJ2-3; V: TRBV4-2; D: TRBD1; size: few
DNA: TGTGCCAGCAGATCCGGGACAGGGGGGGCCGGGGAGCTGTTTTTT; CDR3: CASRSGTGGAGELFF; J: TRBJ2-2; V: TRBV11-3; D: TRBD1; size: few
DNA: TGTGCCAGCACCCCAGGGCTAGCGGCCTCCTACGAGCAGTACTTC; CDR3: CASTPGLAASYEQYF; J: TRBJ2-7; V: TRBV11-2; D: TRBD2; size: few
DNA: TGTGCCAGCTTCGGGGTTAGCGAAGAGACCCAGTACTTC; CDR3: CASFGVSEETQYF; J: TRBJ2-5; V: TRBV5-4; D: .; size: .
DNA: TGCGCCAGCAGCTTGGCAGTCTCTGGAAACACCATATATTTT; CDR3: CASSLAVSGNTIYF; J: TRBJ1-3; V: TRBV5-1; D: .; size: .
DNA: TGTGCCAGCAGCCAAGTTTCCGCGGGGTCCTACGAGCAGTACTTC; CDR3: CASSQVSAGSYEQYF; J: TRBJ2-7; V: TRBV4-2; D: .; size: .
DNA: TGTGCCAGCACCCCGGGTAGCGGCACAGATACGCAGTATTTT; CDR3: CASTPGSGTDTQYF; J: TRBJ2-3; V: TRBV7-9; D: .; size: .
DNA: TGTGCCAGCAGCTTTGCGGGGGGGAGAGGCTACACCTTC; CDR3: CASSFAGGRGYTF; J: TRBJ1-2; V: TRBV5-6; D: .; size: .
DNA: TGTGCCTGGAGTGTACGAGGGGGGGGCACCTATCCTAGCACAGATACGCAGTATTTT; CDR3: CAWSVRGGGTYPSTDTQYF; J: TRBJ2-3; V: TRBV30; D: .; size: once
DNA: TGTGCCAGCAGCCCCGGGACAGGGACCGAGCAGTACTTC; CDR3: CASSPGTGTEQYF; J: TRBJ2-7; V: TRBV7-2; D: TRBD1; size: .